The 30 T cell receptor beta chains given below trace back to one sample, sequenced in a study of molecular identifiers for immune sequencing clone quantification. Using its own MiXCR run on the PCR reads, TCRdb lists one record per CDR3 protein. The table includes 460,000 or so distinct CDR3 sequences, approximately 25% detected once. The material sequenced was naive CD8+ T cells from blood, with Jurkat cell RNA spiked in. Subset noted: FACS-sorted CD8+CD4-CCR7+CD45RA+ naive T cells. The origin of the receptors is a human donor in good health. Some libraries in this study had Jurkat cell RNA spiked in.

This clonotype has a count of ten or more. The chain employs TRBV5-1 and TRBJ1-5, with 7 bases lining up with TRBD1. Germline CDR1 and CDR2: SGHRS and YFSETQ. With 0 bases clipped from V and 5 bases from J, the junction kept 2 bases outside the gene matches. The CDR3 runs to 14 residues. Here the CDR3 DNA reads TGCGCCAGCAGCTTGGAGGGGGCGGATCAGCCCCAGCATTTT. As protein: CASSLEGADQPQHF.

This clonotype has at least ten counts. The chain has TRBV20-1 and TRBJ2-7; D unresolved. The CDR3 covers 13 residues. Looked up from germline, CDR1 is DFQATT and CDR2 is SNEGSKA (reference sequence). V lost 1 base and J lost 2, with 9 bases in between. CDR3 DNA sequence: TGCAGTGCTAGAGTGGGCCCTGCCTACGAGCAGTACTTC. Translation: CSARVGPAYEQYF.

Here the CDR3 reads CSARDQGKLFF. The CDR3 DNA is TGCAGTGCTAGAGATCAGGGAAAACTGTTTTTT. The J gene is TRBJ1-4, the V gene TRBV20-1; tentative D call: TRBD1 (5 bases). Per the germline V gene, CDR1 is DFQATT and CDR2 is SNEGSKA (reference sequence). V lost 0 bases and J lost 10, with 6 bases in between. The CDR3 is 11 residues long.

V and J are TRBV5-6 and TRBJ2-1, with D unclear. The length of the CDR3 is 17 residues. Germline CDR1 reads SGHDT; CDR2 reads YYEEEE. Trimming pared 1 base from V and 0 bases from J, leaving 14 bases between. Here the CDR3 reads CASSLKGILSSYNEQFF. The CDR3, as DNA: TGTGCCAGCAGCTTGAAGGGAATTCTAAGCTCCTACAATGAGCAGTTCTTC.

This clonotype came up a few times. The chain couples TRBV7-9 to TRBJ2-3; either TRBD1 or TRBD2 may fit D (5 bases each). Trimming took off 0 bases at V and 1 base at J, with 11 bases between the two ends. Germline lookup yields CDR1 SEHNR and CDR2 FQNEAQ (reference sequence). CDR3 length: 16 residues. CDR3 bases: TGTGCCAGCAGCTTAGCCTGGGACCTAGGCACAGATACGCAGTATTTT. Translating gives CASSLAWDLGTDTQYF.

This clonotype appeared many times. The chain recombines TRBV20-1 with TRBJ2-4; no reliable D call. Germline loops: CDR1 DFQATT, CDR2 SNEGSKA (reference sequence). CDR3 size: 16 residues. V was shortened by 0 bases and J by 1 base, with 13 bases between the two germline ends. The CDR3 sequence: CSARDKAVWAKNIQYF. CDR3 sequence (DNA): TGCAGTGCTAGAGATAAGGCAGTTTGGGCCAAAAACATTCAGTACTTC.

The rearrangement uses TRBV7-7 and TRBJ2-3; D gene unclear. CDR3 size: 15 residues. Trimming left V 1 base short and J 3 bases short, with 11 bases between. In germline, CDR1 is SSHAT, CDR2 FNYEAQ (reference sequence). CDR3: CASSLGNFGTDTQYF. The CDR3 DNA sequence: TGTGCCAGCAGCTTAGGGAATTTCGGGACAGATACGCAGTATTTT.

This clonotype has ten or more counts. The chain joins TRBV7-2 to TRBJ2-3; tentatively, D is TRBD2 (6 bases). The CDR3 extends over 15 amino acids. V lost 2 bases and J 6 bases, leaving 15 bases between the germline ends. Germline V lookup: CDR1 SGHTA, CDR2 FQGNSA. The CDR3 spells CASSLLGTRTDTQYF. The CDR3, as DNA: TGTGCCAGCAGCTTATTGGGGACTCGAACGGATACGCAGTATTTT. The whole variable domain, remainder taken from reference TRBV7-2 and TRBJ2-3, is GAGVSQSPSNKVTEKGKDVELRCDPISGHTALYWYRQSLGQGLEFLIYFQGNSAPDKSGLPSDRFSAERTGGSVSTLTIQRTQQEDSAVYLCASSLLGTRTDTQYFGPGTRLTVL.

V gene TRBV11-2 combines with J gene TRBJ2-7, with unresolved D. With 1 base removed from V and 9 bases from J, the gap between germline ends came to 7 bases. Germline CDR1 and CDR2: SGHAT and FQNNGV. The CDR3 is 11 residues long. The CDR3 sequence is CASSLVTRQYF. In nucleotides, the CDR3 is TGTGCCAGCAGCTTAGTGACCCGGCAGTACTTC.

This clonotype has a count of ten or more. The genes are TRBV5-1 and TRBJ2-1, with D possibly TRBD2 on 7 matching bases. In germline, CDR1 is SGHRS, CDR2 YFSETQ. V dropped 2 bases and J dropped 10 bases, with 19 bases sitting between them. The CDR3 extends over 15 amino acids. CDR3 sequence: CASSFRWGGQEEQFF. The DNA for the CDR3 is TGCGCCAGCAGCTTTAGGTGGGGGGGCCAGGAGGAGCAGTTCTTC.

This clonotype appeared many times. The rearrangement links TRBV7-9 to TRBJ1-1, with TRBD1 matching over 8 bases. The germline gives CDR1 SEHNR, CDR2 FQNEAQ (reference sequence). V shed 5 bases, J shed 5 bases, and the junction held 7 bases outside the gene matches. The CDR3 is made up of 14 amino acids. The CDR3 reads CASSGRQGLTEAFF. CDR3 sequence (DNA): TGTGCCAGCAGCGGCAGACAGGGGTTAACTGAAGCTTTCTTT.

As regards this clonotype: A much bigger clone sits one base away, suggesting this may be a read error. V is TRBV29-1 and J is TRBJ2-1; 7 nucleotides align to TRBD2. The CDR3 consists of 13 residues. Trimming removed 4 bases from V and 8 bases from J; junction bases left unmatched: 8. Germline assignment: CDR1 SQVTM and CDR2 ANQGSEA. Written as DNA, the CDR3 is TGCAGCGTTGTCGTGCGGGAGAGCCATGAGCAGTTCTTC. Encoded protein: CSVVVRESHEQFF.

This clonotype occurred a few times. CDR3 nucleotide sequence: TGCAGTGCGGATCATTCCTACAATGAGCAGTTCTTC. It codes for CSADHSYNEQFF. The chain employs TRBV20-1 and TRBJ2-1; D call uncertain. The V end was cut by 6 bases, the J end by 1 base, with 7 bases between. CDR1 DFQATT and CDR2 SNEGSKA come from the germline V gene (reference sequence). The CDR3 is made up of 12 amino acids.

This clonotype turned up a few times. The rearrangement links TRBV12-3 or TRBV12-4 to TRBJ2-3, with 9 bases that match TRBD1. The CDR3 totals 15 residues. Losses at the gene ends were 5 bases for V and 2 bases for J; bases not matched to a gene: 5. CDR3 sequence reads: CASSRGQGITDTQYF. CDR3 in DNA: TGTGCCAGCAGTCGAGGACAGGGGATCACAGATACGCAGTATTTT.

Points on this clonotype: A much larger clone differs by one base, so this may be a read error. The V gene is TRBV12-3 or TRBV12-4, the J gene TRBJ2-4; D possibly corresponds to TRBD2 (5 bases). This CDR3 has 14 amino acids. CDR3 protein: CTSSHRDYKNIQYF. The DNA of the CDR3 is TGTACCAGCAGCCACCGGGATTACAAAAACATTCAGTACTTC.

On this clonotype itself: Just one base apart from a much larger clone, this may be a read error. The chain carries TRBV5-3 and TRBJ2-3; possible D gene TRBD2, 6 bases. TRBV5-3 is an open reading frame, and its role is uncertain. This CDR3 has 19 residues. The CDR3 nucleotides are TGTGCCAGCAGCTTGATGGGCCGTATGGGAGGAGGGGCTCACGATACGCAGTATTTT. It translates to CASSLMGRMGGGAHDTQYF.

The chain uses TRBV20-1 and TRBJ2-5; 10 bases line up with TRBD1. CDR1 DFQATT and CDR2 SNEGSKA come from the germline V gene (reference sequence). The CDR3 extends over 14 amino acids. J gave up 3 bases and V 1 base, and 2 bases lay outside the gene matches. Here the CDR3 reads CSARVGTGEETQYF. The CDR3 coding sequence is TGCAGTGCTAGAGTAGGGACAGGGGAAGAGACCCAGTACTTC.

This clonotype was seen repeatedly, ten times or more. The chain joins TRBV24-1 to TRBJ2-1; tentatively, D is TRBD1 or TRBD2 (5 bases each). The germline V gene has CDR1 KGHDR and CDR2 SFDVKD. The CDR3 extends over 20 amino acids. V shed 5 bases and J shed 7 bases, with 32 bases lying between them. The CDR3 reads CATSGDPRDRASGNENEQFF. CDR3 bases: TGTGCCACCAGTGGGGACCCACGGGACCGCGCATCAGGAAACGAGAATGAGCAGTTCTTC.

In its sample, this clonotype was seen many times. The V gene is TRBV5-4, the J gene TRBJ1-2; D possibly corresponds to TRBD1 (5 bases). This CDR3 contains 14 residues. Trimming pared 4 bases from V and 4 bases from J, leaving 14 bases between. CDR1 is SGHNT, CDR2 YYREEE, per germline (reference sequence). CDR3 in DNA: TGTGCCAGCAGCCCAACCGACAGTCTCTATGGCTACACCTTC. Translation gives CASSPTDSLYGYTF.

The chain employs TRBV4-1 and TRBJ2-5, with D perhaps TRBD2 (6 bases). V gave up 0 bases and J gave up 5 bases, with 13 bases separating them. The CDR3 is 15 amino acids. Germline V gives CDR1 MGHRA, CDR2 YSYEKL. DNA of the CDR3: TGCGCCAGCAGCCAAGATTCGTCAGGGAGGGAGACCCAGTACTTC. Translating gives CASSQDSSGRETQYF.

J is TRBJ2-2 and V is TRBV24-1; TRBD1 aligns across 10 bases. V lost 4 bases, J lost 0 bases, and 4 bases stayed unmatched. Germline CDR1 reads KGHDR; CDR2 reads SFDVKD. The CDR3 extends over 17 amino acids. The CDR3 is CATSEPGQGANTGELFF. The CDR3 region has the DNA TGTGCCACCAGTGAACCCGGACAGGGGGCGAACACCGGGGAGCTGTTTTTT.

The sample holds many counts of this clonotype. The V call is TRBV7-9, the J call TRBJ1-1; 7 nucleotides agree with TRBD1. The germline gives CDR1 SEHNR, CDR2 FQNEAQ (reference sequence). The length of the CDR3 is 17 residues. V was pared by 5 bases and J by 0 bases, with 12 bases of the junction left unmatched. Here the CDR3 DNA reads TGTGCCAGCAGCCACACGGACAGGACTCGATTGAACACTGAAGCTTTCTTT. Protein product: CASSHTDRTRLNTEAFF. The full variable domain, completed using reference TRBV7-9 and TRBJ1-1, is DTGVSQNPRHKITKRGQNVTFRCDPISEHNRLYWYRQTLGQGPEFLTYFQNEAQLEKSRLLSDRFSAERPKGSFSTLEIQRTEQGDSAMYLCASSHTDRTRLNTEAFFGQGTRLTVV.

Written as DNA, the CDR3 is TGTGCCAGCAGCCGGCCCACGGGGCGGAAGAACAATGAGCAGTTCTTC. Its translation is CASSRPTGRKNNEQFF. The chain joins TRBV7-9 to TRBJ2-1; D may be TRBD1 or TRBD2 (5 bases each). Looked up from germline, CDR1 is SEHNR and CDR2 is FQNEAQ (reference sequence). CDR3 length equals 16 residues. Trimming removed 5 bases from V and 5 bases from J, with 19 bases in between. Complete variable domain (other parts from reference TRBV7-9 and TRBJ2-1): DTGVSQNPRHKITKRGQNVTFRCDPISEHNRLYWYRQTLGQGPEFLTYFQNEAQLEKSRLLSDRFSAERPKGSFSTLEIQRTEQGDSAMYLCASSRPTGRKNNEQFFGPGTRLTVL.

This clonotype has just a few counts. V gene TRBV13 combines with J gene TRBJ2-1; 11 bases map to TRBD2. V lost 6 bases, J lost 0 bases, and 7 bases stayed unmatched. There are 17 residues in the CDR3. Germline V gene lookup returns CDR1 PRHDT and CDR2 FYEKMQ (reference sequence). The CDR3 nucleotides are TGTGCCAGCAGTTCCGGGACTAGCGGAAGCTCCTACAATGAGCAGTTCTTC. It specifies CASSSGTSGSSYNEQFF.

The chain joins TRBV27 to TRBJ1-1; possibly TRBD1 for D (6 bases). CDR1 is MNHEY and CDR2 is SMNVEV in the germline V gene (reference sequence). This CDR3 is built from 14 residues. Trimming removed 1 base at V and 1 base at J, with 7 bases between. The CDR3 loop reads CASSLWDTNTEAFF. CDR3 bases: TGTGCCAGCAGTTTATGGGACACGAACACTGAAGCTTTCTTT.

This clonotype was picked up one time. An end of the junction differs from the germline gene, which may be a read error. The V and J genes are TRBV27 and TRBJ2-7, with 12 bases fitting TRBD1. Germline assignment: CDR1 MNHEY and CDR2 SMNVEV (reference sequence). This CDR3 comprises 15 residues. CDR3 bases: TGTGCCAGCAGTTTAGGGACAGGGGGCTCCTACGAGCGGTACTTC. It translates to CASSLGTGGSYERYF.

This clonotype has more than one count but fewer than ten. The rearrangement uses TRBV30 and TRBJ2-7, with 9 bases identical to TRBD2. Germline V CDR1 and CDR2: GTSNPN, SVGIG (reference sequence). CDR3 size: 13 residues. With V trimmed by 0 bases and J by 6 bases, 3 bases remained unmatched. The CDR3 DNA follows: TGTGCCTGGAGTGTCGGACTAGCGCGCGAGCAGTACTTC. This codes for CAWSVGLAREQYF.

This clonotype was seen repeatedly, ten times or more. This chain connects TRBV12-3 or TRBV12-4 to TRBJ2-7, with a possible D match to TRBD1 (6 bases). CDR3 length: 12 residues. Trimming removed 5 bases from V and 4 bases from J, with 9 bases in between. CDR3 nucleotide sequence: TGTGCCAGCAGTGCAGGACAGTACGAGCAGTACTTC. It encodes CASSAGQYEQYF.

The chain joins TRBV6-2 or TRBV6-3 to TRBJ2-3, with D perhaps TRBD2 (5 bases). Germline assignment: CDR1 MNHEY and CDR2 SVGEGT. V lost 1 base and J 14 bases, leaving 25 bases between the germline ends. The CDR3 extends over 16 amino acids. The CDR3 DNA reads TGTGCCAGCAGTTACTATTCCGGGGTTAGCCCCGCTCCGCCGTATTTT. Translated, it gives CASSYYSGVSPAPPYF.

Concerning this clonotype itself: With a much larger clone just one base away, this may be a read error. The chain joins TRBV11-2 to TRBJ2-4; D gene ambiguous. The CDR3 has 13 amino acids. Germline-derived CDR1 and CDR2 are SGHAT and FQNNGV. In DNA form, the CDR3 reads TGTGCCAACAGCTTAGAGGTAGAAAACATTCAGTACTTC. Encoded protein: CANSLEVENIQYF.